A selection of T cell receptor beta chains follows, all from one sample in a study of early T cells in non-severe SARS-CoV-2 infection. A single record per CDR3 protein comes from TCRdb applying MiXCR to the 5' RACE reads. The top ten clones hold over 7.5% of a sample with just under 85,000 distinct CDR3 sequences, more than 9% of them seen once. The starting material was whole blood, obtained at baseline. These receptors were collected from an adult who was a healthcare worker with PCR-confirmed SARS-CoV-2 infection or an uninfected control (not recorded which). Each CDR3 is given with its conserved first and last residue. Each record gives: V gene, J gene, CDR3 protein.

v_gene: TRBV12-5
j_gene: TRBJ2-1
CDR3aa: CASGSELANEQFF

v_gene: TRBV20-1
j_gene: TRBJ2-6
CDR3aa: CSARDLVSHNVLTF

v_gene: TRBV28
j_gene: TRBJ1-1
CDR3aa: CASREPGLALNTEAFF

v_gene: TRBV12-3/TRBV12-4
j_gene: TRBJ2-3
CDR3aa: CASSFQTHQYF

v_gene: TRBV9
j_gene: TRBJ2-7
CDR3aa: CASSPTGKDLPPYEQYF

v_gene: TRBV28
j_gene: TRBJ2-1
CDR3aa: CASSIRVGNNEQFF

v_gene: TRBV24-1
j_gene: TRBJ2-1
CDR3aa: CATSDPLPGLLTDNEQFF

v_gene: TRBV20-1
j_gene: TRBJ2-5
CDR3aa: CSALTSGRASGETQYF

v_gene: TRBV20-1
j_gene: TRBJ1-1
CDR3aa: CSARVGPGNTEAFF

v_gene: TRBV11-2
j_gene: TRBJ1-1
CDR3aa: CASSPGQGWGTEAFF

v_gene: TRBV6-5
j_gene: TRBJ2-5
CDR3aa: CASSSPRGAQETQYF

v_gene: TRBV7-9
j_gene: TRBJ2-3
CDR3aa: CASSEGLADTDTQYF

v_gene: TRBV20-1
j_gene: TRBJ2-7
CDR3aa: CSARDWERSYEQYF

v_gene: TRBV20-1
j_gene: TRBJ1-1
CDR3aa: CSARIFERLNTEAFF

v_gene: TRBV2
j_gene: TRBJ2-1
CDR3aa: CASRIWTSGSYNEQFF

v_gene: TRBV28
j_gene: TRBJ2-3
CDR3aa: CASSTTSGFTDTQYF

v_gene: TRBV7-9
j_gene: TRBJ1-1
CDR3aa: CASSFSGRAEAFF

v_gene: TRBV20-1
j_gene: TRBJ2-3
CDR3aa: CSARPWAGASTDTQYF

v_gene: TRBV3-1
j_gene: TRBJ2-3
CDR3aa: CASSLGLAKSDTQYF

v_gene: TRBV4-1
j_gene: TRBJ2-1
CDR3aa: CASSLAAYNEQFF

v_gene: TRBV28
j_gene: TRBJ1-6
CDR3aa: CASSLRTSYNSPLHF

v_gene: TRBV11-2
j_gene: TRBJ2-3
CDR3aa: CASSTSADTQYF

v_gene: TRBV18
j_gene: TRBJ1-1
CDR3aa: CASSPGTPNTEAFF

v_gene: TRBV7-3
j_gene: TRBJ1-2
CDR3aa: CASSPGTGEGYTF

v_gene: TRBV7-9
j_gene: TRBJ2-7
CDR3aa: CASSRRGAQSGEQYF

v_gene: TRBV28
j_gene: TRBJ1-6
CDR3aa: CASRQGNSPLHF

v_gene: TRBV7-8
j_gene: TRBJ1-2
CDR3aa: CASSLDRSGYTF

v_gene: TRBV18
j_gene: TRBJ2-7
CDR3aa: CASSPPQSGEQYF

v_gene: TRBV24-1
j_gene: TRBJ2-3
CDR3aa: CATSETLAGVGDTQYF

v_gene: TRBV7-9
j_gene: TRBJ2-7
CDR3aa: CASEKGLSLSGEQYF

v_gene: TRBV5-4
j_gene: TRBJ2-7
CDR3aa: CASSPPGGHSYEQYF

v_gene: TRBV12-3/TRBV12-4
j_gene: TRBJ1-1
CDR3aa: CASSSGTENTEAFF

v_gene: TRBV4-2
j_gene: TRBJ2-2
CDR3aa: CASSQASYTGELFF

v_gene: TRBV20-1
j_gene: TRBJ2-5
CDR3aa: CSIQAADQETQYF

v_gene: TRBV6-1
j_gene: TRBJ2-5
CDR3aa: CASSQDGGDPYQETQYF

v_gene: TRBV5-5
j_gene: TRBJ2-6
CDR3aa: CASSIAYGTRYGANVLTF

v_gene: TRBV28
j_gene: TRBJ1-6
CDR3aa: CASSPLVYSPLHF

v_gene: TRBV28
j_gene: TRBJ1-6
CDR3aa: CASSSPLGTGNSPLHF

v_gene: TRBV29-1
j_gene: TRBJ1-4
CDR3aa: CSAGTFFNEKLFF

v_gene: TRBV12-3/TRBV12-4
j_gene: TRBJ1-2
CDR3aa: CASRPTGANYGYTF

v_gene: TRBV20-1
j_gene: TRBJ2-5
CDR3aa: CSARSPPAETQYF

v_gene: TRBV18
j_gene: TRBJ1-1
CDR3aa: CASSLKGGDTEAFF